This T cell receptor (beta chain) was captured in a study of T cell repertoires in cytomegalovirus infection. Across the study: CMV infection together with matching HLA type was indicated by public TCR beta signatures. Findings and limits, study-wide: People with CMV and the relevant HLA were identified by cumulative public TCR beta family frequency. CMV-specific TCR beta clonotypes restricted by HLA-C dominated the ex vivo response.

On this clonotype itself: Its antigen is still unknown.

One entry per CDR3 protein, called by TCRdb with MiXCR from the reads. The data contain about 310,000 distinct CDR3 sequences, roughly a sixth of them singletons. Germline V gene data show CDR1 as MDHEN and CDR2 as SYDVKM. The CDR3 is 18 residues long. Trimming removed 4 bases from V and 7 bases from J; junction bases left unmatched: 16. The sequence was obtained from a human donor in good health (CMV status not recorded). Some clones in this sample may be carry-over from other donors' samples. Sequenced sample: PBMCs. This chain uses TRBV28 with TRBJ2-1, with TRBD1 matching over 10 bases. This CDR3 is CASSSGTGDEFFGNEQFF. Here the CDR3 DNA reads TGTGCCAGCAGTTCCGGGACAGGGGATGAGTTTTTCGGTAATGAGCAGTTCTTC.